What follows are 31 T cell receptor beta chains derived from one specimen sequenced in a study of neurological immune-mediated disorders. In TCRdb, the 5' RACE reads were re-called with MiXCR into one record per CDR3 protein. This table has 55,000 to 75,000 distinct CDR3 sequences, about 13% appearing once. Sequenced sample: PBMCs. These receptors all stem from a woman aged 55-69 years with HTLV-1-associated myelopathy (HAM/TSP).

This clonotype was seen more than once but under ten times. The gene calls are TRBV6-6 and TRBJ1-2; the D gene is possibly TRBD1 (5 bases). Germline CDR1 reads MNHNY; CDR2 reads SVGAGI (reference sequence). The V gene lost 0 bases and the J gene lost 4 bases, with 9 bases spanning the gap. The CDR3 runs to 14 residues. In nucleotides, the CDR3 is TGTGCCAGCAGTTACTCAATAGGGACCTATGGCTACACCTTC. Amino acids: CASSYSIGTYGYTF.

This clonotype was detected many times. The V and J genes are TRBV12-3 or TRBV12-4 and TRBJ2-1; D is unresolved. This CDR3 has 12 amino acids. Trimming removed 4 bases at V and 9 bases at J, with 10 bases between. The chain's CDR3 is CASSSGQSEQFF. The CDR3 DNA reads as TGTGCCAGCAGTTCCGGGCAAAGTGAGCAGTTCTTC.

CDR3 residues: CASSRRDRGHEETQYF. CDR3 in DNA: TGTGCCAGCAGTCGCCGGGACAGGGGGCATGAAGAGACCCAGTACTTC. The chain recombines TRBV7-9 with TRBJ2-5, with 12 bases aligning to TRBD1. The CDR3 is made up of 16 amino acids. V lost 6 bases and J lost 3; bases outside the gene matches: 8. The V gene's germline CDR1 is SEHNR and CDR2 FQNEAQ (reference sequence).

This clonotype showed up many times. The V gene is TRBV20-1, the J gene TRBJ2-4, with 9 bases identical to TRBD2. From germline, CDR1 is DFQATT and CDR2 SNEGSKA (reference sequence). The CDR3 is made up of 13 amino acids. J lost 8 bases, V lost 1 base, and 3 bases had no gene match. In DNA, the CDR3 is TGCAGTGCTAGAGTACTAGCGGGTGACATTCAGTACTTC. It yields the protein CSARVLAGDIQYF.

With respect to this clonotype: One end of the junction varies from germline; a read error may be responsible. This chain uses TRBV4-1 with TRBJ2-1, with D uncertain. The germline gives CDR1 MGHRA, CDR2 YSYEKL. This CDR3 comprises 15 residues. CDR3 DNA: TGCGCCAGCAGCCAAGGGGGTAGCACCTATAATGAGCAGTTCTTC. Amino acids: CASSQGGSTYNEQFF.

This clonotype has a count of ten or more. This rearrangement joins TRBV11-2 to TRBJ2-4, with 9 bases matching TRBD1. CDR1 SGHAT and CDR2 FQNNGV come from the germline V gene. V lost 8 bases to trimming and J lost 8 bases; unmatched junction nucleotides: 7. The CDR3 covers 13 residues. CDR3 nucleotides: TGTGCCAGCGGGGGGGGACAGGGCTACATTCAGTACTTC. Translated: CASGGGQGYIQYF. Full variable domain (missing parts from reference TRBV11-2 and TRBJ2-4): EAGVAQSPRYKIIEKRQSVAFWCNPISGHATLYWYQQILGQGPKLLIQFQNNGVVDDSQLPKDRFSAERLKGVDSTLKIQPAKLEDSAVYLCASGGGQGYIQYFGAGTRLSVL.

This clonotype was counted ten times or more. This chain joins TRBV12-3 or TRBV12-4 and TRBJ2-3; 9 bases match TRBD2. V dropped 7 bases and J dropped 7; count of bases not matched to a gene: 9. This CDR3 is built from 14 residues. CDR3 in amino acids: CASTLAGFTNTQYF. CDR3 coding DNA: TGTGCCAGCACCCTAGCGGGATTTACCAATACGCAGTATTTT.

This clonotype was detected many times. J is TRBJ2-7 and V is TRBV4-1; 9 bases fit TRBD1. Germline CDR1 and CDR2: MGHRA and YSYEKL. After removal of 1 base from V and 5 bases from J, the junction contained 6 bases not matched to a gene. The CDR3 extends over 15 amino acids. The CDR3 region has the DNA TGCGCCAGCAGCCAAGTCGGGACAGGGTTCCACGAGCAGTACTTC. Translating gives CASSQVGTGFHEQYF.

The chain is built from TRBV18 and TRBJ1-1; 9 bases are a match to TRBD1. J lost 0 bases, V lost 2 bases, and 4 bases had no gene match. From germline, CDR1 is KGHSH and CDR2 LQKENI. The CDR3 runs to 16 residues. The CDR3 spells CASSPEQGALNTEAFF. CDR3 in DNA: TGTGCCAGCTCACCAGAACAGGGGGCACTGAACACTGAAGCTTTCTTT.

This clonotype was detected many times. The rearrangement links TRBV10-3 to TRBJ2-2; a possible D gene is TRBD2 (6 bases). CDR1 is ENHRY and CDR2 is SYGVKD in the germline V gene. The CDR3 is 16 residues long. CDR3 loop: CASWKGGTANTGELFF. The CDR3 DNA reads as TGTGCTAGTTGGAAGGGCGGGACCGCGAACACCGGGGAGCTGTTTTTT.

This clonotype was counted at least ten times. The chain is built from TRBV6-1 and TRBJ1-1; 12 positions match TRBD1. CDR3 length: 19 amino acids. CDR1 and CDR2 (germline): MNHNS, SASEGT. V gave up 6 bases and J gave up 1 base; unmatched junction bases: 15. DNA of the CDR3: TGTGCCAGCAGCATACCTACCGGGACAGGGGGCGGCGGGAACACTGAAGCTTTCTTT. It translates to CASSIPTGTGGGGNTEAFF.

This chain connects TRBV9 to TRBJ2-5; 9 bases map to TRBD1. Germline CDR1 and CDR2: SGDLS and YYNGEE. Trimming at V came to 0 bases and at J to 2 bases, leaving 5 bases not matched to a gene. The CDR3 loop spans 16 amino acids. CDR3 in DNA: TGTGCCAGCAGCGTAGAAGAGACAGGGGGTCAAGAGACCCAGTACTTC. Its translation: CASSVEETGGQETQYF.

The chain has TRBV18 and TRBJ1-4, with D maybe TRBD1 (5 bases). Germline CDR1 KGHSH, CDR2 LQKENI. With 3 bases removed from V and 4 bases from J, the gap between germline ends came to 18 bases. The CDR3 is 17 amino acids. CDR3 DNA sequence: TGTGCCAGCTCACCCCGACAAGGCAACGGGGGTAATGAAAAACTGTTTTTT. Residues: CASSPRQGNGGNEKLFF. The full variable domain, in which reference TRBV18 and TRBJ1-4 provide the parts outside the CDR3, is NAGVMQNPRHLVRRRGQEARLRCSPMKGHSHVYWYRQLPEEGLKFMVYLQKENIIDESGMPKERFSAEFPKEGPSILRIQQVVRGDSAAYFCASSPRQGNGGNEKLFFGSGTQLSVL.

In its sample, this clonotype was seen many times. This rearrangement joins TRBV28 to TRBJ1-1; unclear D gene. Germline V gene data show CDR1 as MDHEN and CDR2 as SYDVKM. This CDR3 spans 13 amino acids. Between the trimmed V and J ends, which lost 3 bases and 1 base, there was a span of 6 bases. This chain's CDR3 is CASSLSTNTEAFF. The CDR3 nucleotides are TGTGCCAGCAGTTTGAGTACGAACACTGAAGCTTTCTTT.

This clonotype came up many times. The chain carries TRBV12-3 or TRBV12-4 and TRBJ1-4; D remains ambiguous. V shed 10 bases and J shed 8 bases, with 20 bases lying between them. The CDR3 has 14 residues. CDR3 DNA sequence: TGTGCCATCACATCGTTCGGAACCGGGGAAAAACTGTTTTTT. Its translation is CAITSFGTGEKLFF.

This clonotype was observed many times. This rearrangement joins TRBV29-1 to TRBJ2-5; D could derive from TRBD1 or TRBD2 (5 bases each). Germline V lookup: CDR1 SQVTM, CDR2 ANQGSEA. The CDR3 runs 11 residues. V was shortened by 7 bases and J by 5 bases, with 11 bases between the two germline ends. As DNA, the CDR3 is TGCAGCGGGGGGAAAGGGGAGACCCAGTACTTC. It yields the protein CSGGKGETQYF.

This clonotype was recorded at least ten times. This chain connects TRBV20-1 to TRBJ2-3; D might be TRBD2 (6 bases). Deletions cut 3 bases from V and 3 bases from J, with 13 bases between. This CDR3 is 14 amino acids long. CDR1 and CDR2 from the germline V gene are DFQATT and SNEGSKA (reference sequence). The CDR3, as DNA: TGCAGTGCTAGCTCTGCGGGAAGGACAGATACGCAGTATTTT. Amino acids: CSASSAGRTDTQYF.

The chain carries TRBV20-1 and TRBJ2-3; 10 nucleotides line up with TRBD2. The germline V gene encodes CDR1 DFQATT and CDR2 SNEGSKA (reference sequence). The CDR3 totals 14 residues. The V segment lost 5 bases and the J segment 4 bases; nucleotides outside the gene matches: 6. The CDR3 loop reads CSACTSGVADTQYF. CDR3 in DNA: TGCAGTGCTTGTACTAGCGGGGTGGCAGATACGCAGTATTTT.

This clonotype has a count of ten or more. This chain connects TRBV12-3 or TRBV12-4 to TRBJ2-1; 9 bases fit TRBD2. V was clipped by 6 bases and J by 1 base; unmatched bases: 4. CDR3 length: 15 residues. The CDR3 protein is CASRQRGESYNEQFF. The CDR3 bases are TGTGCCAGCAGACAGCGGGGGGAATCCTACAATGAGCAGTTCTTC.

This clonotype was counted many times. V gene TRBV20-1 combines with J gene TRBJ1-6, with D tentatively TRBD1 (5 bases). The V gene lost 6 bases and the J gene lost 10 bases, with 13 bases spanning the gap. CDR3 length equals 12 residues. Per the germline V gene, CDR1 is DFQATT and CDR2 is SNEGSKA (reference sequence). The CDR3 is CSAKRWDSPLHF. CDR3 bases: TGCAGTGCCAAGAGGTGGGACTCACCCCTCCACTTT.

This clonotype showed up many times. J is TRBJ2-1 and V is TRBV7-2; 7 bases align to TRBD1. V shed 3 bases, J shed 10 bases, and the junction held 15 bases outside the gene matches. Germline values: CDR1 SGHTA, CDR2 FQGNSA. This CDR3 has 16 residues. The CDR3 is CASSLFLANRGNEQFF. CDR3 nucleotides: TGTGCCAGCAGCTTGTTCTTAGCTAACAGGGGTAACGAGCAGTTCTTC.

The table lists this clonotype with many counts. This sequence joins TRBV6-5 and TRBJ2-2; the D call may be TRBD1 or TRBD2 (5 bases each). This CDR3 region has 14 residues. Germline V gene data show CDR1 as MNHEY and CDR2 as SVGAGI. V was clipped by 2 bases and J by 5 bases, with 9 bases between them. In DNA, the CDR3 is TGTGCCAGCAGTTACGGGGGATTTACCGGGGAGCTGTTTTTT. Translation: CASSYGGFTGELFF.

This clonotype occurred many times. The V gene is TRBV29-1, the J gene TRBJ2-7; no reliable D call. V gave up 4 bases and J gave up 2 bases, with 6 bases separating them. This CDR3 is 11 amino acids long. Germline V lookup: CDR1 SQVTM, CDR2 ANQGSEA. CDR3 nucleotides: TGCAGCGTTGCGGCTACCTACGAGCAGTACTTC. It encodes CSVAATYEQYF.

This clonotype was detected ten times or more. This chain uses TRBV5-8 with TRBJ1-2; 7 bases line up with TRBD1. Germline V gene lookup returns CDR1 SGHTS and CDR2 YDEGEE. This CDR3 contains 15 residues. V lost 10 bases to trimming and J lost 1 base; unmatched junction nucleotides: 13. The CDR3 is CAGPGQTAINYGYTF. As DNA, the CDR3 is TGTGCCGGACCGGGACAGACCGCTATTAACTATGGCTACACCTTC.

This clonotype was detected many times. The rearrangement uses TRBV29-1 and TRBJ2-7; TRBD2 aligns across 7 bases. Looked up from germline, CDR1 is SQVTM and CDR2 is ANQGSEA. The CDR3 is made up of 15 amino acids. V trimming: 6 bases; J trimming: 0 bases; junction bases outside the gene matches: 11. Written as DNA, the CDR3 is TGCAGCGTCCGCTTAGCGGGCTTGAGCTCCTACGAGCAGTACTTC. Residues: CSVRLAGLSSYEQYF.

At least ten counts were recorded for this clonotype. The chain recombines TRBV7-2 with TRBJ1-1; 8 nucleotides line up with TRBD1. CDR1 and CDR2 (germline): SGHTA, FQGNSA. The V gene end was trimmed by 2 bases and the J gene end by 7 bases; junction bases not matched to a gene: 12. The length of the CDR3 is 16 residues. This CDR3 is CASSLHLWSGGDEAFF. CDR3 coding DNA: TGTGCCAGCAGCTTACATCTTTGGTCAGGGGGCGATGAAGCTTTCTTT.

This clonotype was counted many times. This sequence joins TRBV29-1 and TRBJ2-7; D might be TRBD1 (5 bases). This CDR3 has 13 amino acids. V gave up 6 bases and J gave up 7 bases, with 19 bases separating them. Per the germline V gene, CDR1 is SQVTM and CDR2 is ANQGSEA. This chain's CDR3 is CSVRTSQLREQYF. CDR3 coding DNA: TGCAGCGTCCGGACATCGCAACTACGGGAGCAGTACTTC.

Comment on this clonotype: This could be a read error, since a much larger clone is one nucleotide away. The chain has TRBV15 and TRBJ2-2, with D possibly matching TRBD2 (5 bases). Germline loops: CDR1 LNHNV, CDR2 YYDKDF (reference sequence). The CDR3 loop spans 14 amino acids. The CDR3 protein is CATSRTPNTGEMFF. The CDR3 DNA reads TGTGCCACCAGTCGGACTCCGAACACCGGGGAGATGTTTTTT.

There are a few counts of this clonotype. The chain has TRBV10-2 and TRBJ2-3; 8 nucleotides align to TRBD2. Germline values: CDR1 WSHSY, CDR2 SAAADI. This CDR3 spans 15 amino acids. J gave up 5 bases and V 5 bases, and 9 bases lay outside the gene matches. This chain's CDR3 is CASSHRALAGDTQYF. CDR3 coding DNA: TGCGCCAGCAGTCACCGTGCCCTAGCGGGAGATACGCAGTATTTT.

This clonotype has ten or more counts. This chain links TRBV9 with TRBJ2-3; no reliable D call. Germline CDR1 SGDLS, CDR2 YYNGEE. The CDR3 spans 15 residues. The V end lost 1 base, the J end lost 6 bases, and 15 bases lay between the germline ends. CDR3: CASSVFGGLGDTQYF. DNA of the CDR3: TGTGCCAGCAGCGTATTTGGTGGCTTGGGGGATACGCAGTATTTT.

CDR3 sequence (DNA): TGCAGTGCCAAAGGCGTAGAACTAGCGGGAGTCACAGAGACCAAGTATTTT. It codes for CSAKGVELAGVTETKYF. V and J are TRBV20-1 and TRBJ2-3; 11 bases map to TRBD2. The CDR3 totals 17 residues. With V trimmed by 6 bases and J by 13 bases, 24 bases remained unmatched. CDR1 and CDR2 from the germline V gene are DFQATT and SNEGSKA (reference sequence).